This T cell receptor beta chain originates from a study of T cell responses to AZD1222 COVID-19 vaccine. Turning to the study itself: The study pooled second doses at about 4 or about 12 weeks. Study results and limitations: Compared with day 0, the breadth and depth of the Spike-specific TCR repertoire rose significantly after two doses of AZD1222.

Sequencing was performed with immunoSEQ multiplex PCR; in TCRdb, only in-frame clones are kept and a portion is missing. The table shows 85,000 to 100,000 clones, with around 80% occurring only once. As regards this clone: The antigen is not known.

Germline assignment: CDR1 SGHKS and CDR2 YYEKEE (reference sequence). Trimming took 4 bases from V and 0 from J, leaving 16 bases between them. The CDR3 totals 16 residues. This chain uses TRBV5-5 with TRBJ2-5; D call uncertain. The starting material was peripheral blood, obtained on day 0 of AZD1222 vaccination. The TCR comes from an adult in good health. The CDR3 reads CASSLAGTLYQETQYF. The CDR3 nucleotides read TGTGCCAGCAGCCTGGCCGGCACTTTGTACCAAGAGACCCAGTACTTC.